The text below deals with one TCR beta chain. Here immunoSEQ multiplex PCR was the method, and the copy in TCRdb shows in-frame clones only, minus some. The sample shows 200,000 to 300,000 clones, around 87% of them seen only once. This CDR3 is 16 amino acids long. Trimming at V came to 3 bases and at J to 7 bases, leaving 11 bases not matched to a gene. Germline V gives CDR1 SNHLY, CDR2 FYNNEI. These data come from a study of blood T cell repertoires in COVID-19. About the study: In each case, the material was cDNA or gDNA derived from T cells, B-cell-depleted T cells, or PBMCs.

The V gene is TRBV2, the J gene TRBJ2-1, with TRBD2 matching 8 bases. The TCR sequence derives from a woman aged 55-75 years with COVID-19, enrolled during active disease. The sample comprised peripheral blood. The CDR3 DNA sequence: TGTGCCAGCAGTGATTCCCGAGCGGGGGCAGGGAATGAGCAGTTCTTC. Its protein product is CASSDSRAGAGNEQFF.